The present T cell receptor beta chain was sequenced within a study of early T cells in non-severe SARS-CoV-2 infection (dated by TCRdb to the early 2020s). Concerning the study at large: Bulk RNA from unsorted whole blood was used for TCR sequencing, so alpha and beta chains could not be paired.

The receptor library was made with 5' RACE. The sequencer was a NextSeq 500. The TCR library protocol attached unique molecular identifiers to individual cDNA molecules to correct for sequencing error and PCR bias. Both TCR alpha and beta chains were sequenced, and tight co-correlation was observed between alpha and beta sequence abundances in each sample. As for the original processing: Decombinator V4 was used to annotate TCR sequences for V gene, J gene and CDR3. Expanded TCRs were defined as changing significantly between any two time points under a Poisson model with p below 0.0001. TCR abundances were normalised to the total number of TCRs sequenced per sample and were expressed as counts per million. TRAV1-2 paired with TRAJ12, TRAJ20 or TRAJ33 defined MAIT TCRs, while TRAV10 paired with TRAJ18 defined iNKT TCRs. VDJdb, accessed 1 November 2021, was searched for CMV, EBV and SARS-CoV-2 annotated TCRs, excluding TCRs annotated for multiple antigens. TCRdb reran the public reads through fastp at Q25 and MiXCR, keeping productive beta chains. Each CDR3 protein gets just one entry, which takes the most common genes and DNA from the rows behind it. These V and J calls derive from TCRdb rather than the authors' analysis. Present in this sample are about 64,000 distinct CDR3 sequences, over 4.5% of which were seen just once. The ten most abundant clones make up 4.9% of the sample.

In the germline V gene (reference sequence), CDR1 corresponds to DFQATT and CDR2 to SNEGSKA. Spanning cysteine to phenylalanine, the CDR3 consists of 15 amino acids. Left in the record is the CDR3 DNA by itself, 45 bases read in frame from the first base. Ends trimmed: V by 2 bases, J by 5 bases; bases unmatched to a gene: 2. The research as a whole found: VDJdb matching was skewed toward anti-spike CD8 responses and likely underestimated virus-specific expansions by missing private and CD4 specificities.

This was a case-control study nested in a cohort of healthcare workers in London, UK, who had nasopharyngeal swab PCR tests and blood samples taken every week. Healthcare workers were recruited during the week of the UK lockdown, between 23 and 31 March 2020, and followed weekly for up to about 15 weeks. This clonotype was counted ten times or more. This clone's antigen is unknown. No base-level quality is on record; no much larger clone is a single base apart. The sequencing sample was made of whole blood. The TCR was taken from an adult who was a healthcare worker with PCR-confirmed SARS-CoV-2 infection or an uninfected control (not recorded which). The chain joins TRBV20-1 to TRBJ2-5; 16 junctional bases match TRBD2. Here the CDR3 is given as CSARPGLAGGETQYF. The DNA sequence follows: TGCAGTGCTAGACCGGGACTAGCGGGAGGGGAGACCCAGTACTTC.